This T cell receptor beta chain derives from a study of T cell repertoires in cytomegalovirus infection. The germline V and J ends were trimmed by 6 bases and 0 bases, with 15 bases remaining between them. CDR3 length: 15 amino acids. Germline loops: CDR1 DFQATT, CDR2 SNEGSKA (reference sequence). This clonotype was recorded many times. Its target is not known. A single record per CDR3 protein comes from TCRdb applying MiXCR to the reads. Of hundreds of thousands of distinct CDR3 sequences listed, approximately 7% are singletons. Overall study results and limits: Dominating the ex vivo response were HLA-C-restricted CMV-specific TCR beta clonotypes.

The source of this sequence is a human donor in good health (CMV status not recorded). Some clones in this sample may be carry-over from other donors' samples. Source material: PBMCs. The chain carries TRBV20-1 and TRBJ1-5, with D perhaps matching TRBD1 (6 bases). The CDR3 DNA reads as TGCAGTGCGGGGGGGGCAGCCATTAGCAATCAGCCCCAGCATTTT. Amino acid sequence: CSAGGAAISNQPQHF.